This T cell receptor beta chain is from a study of CD8+CD57+ T cells in acquired aplastic anemia. Study-level information: On average, sorted CD4+ and CD8+ cells gave 3.2 ug of DNA. Overall study findings and caveats: Both patients and controls carried the same twenty-nine CD8+ CDR3 sequences.

TCR beta VDJ and CDR3 profiling used genomic DNA as template. TCRdb called the reads again in MiXCR, with one record for every CDR3 protein. The data hold 89,000 or so distinct CDR3 sequences, with roughly two thirds observed a single time. The CDR3 comprises 16 residues, both ends counted. In patients chosen for sequencing, flow cytometry had shown CD8+CD57+ cell expansion. Patients had received no therapy at the time of blood sampling. The count of this clonotype is one. Its target is not known. No DNA is shown, since the ends of the CDR3 on it are uncertain; the CDR3 is the one TCRdb lists. Sequencing was performed on sorted CD4+, CD8+, or CD8+CD57+ T cells (not recorded which) from PBMCs. The TCR originated in a human donor with aplastic anemia. The chain joins TRBV7-5 to TRBJ2-5; the table names TRBD1, a call not compared with the DNA. TRBV7-5 is assigned pseudogene status. This CDR3 is CISVSEAGANSETQYF.